This T cell receptor (beta chain) stems from a study of T-cell memory formation after mild COVID-19. Across the study: TCR clusters were largely donor specific. Findings of the study overall: Day 15 to 85 contracting clones showed balanced CD4/CD8; later expanders leaned CD4+. Several responding clones turned up in pre-infection memory, indicating that cross-reactive memory may have taken part.

CDR3 length: 14 residues. V lost 4 bases and J lost 4, with 13 bases in between. Germline lookup yields CDR1 SGHTA and CDR2 FQGNSA. At least ten counts were recorded for this clonotype. Its specificity is not known. The TCR alpha and TCR beta cDNA libraries, bearing sample barcodes and UMIs, were generated by 5'RACE using constant-segment primers. Each CDR3 protein gets one entry after TCRdb re-called the 5' RACE reads with MiXCR. The sample records about 210,000 distinct CDR3 sequences, about 11% being singletons. The source material was PBMCs or a T cell subset sorted from them (not recorded which). This receptor was identified in a man between 18 and 35 years old who had mild COVID-19 (a few samples of this study predate the infection). Cell type and time point are not known. V usage is TRBV7-2 and J usage is TRBJ2-5; a possible D gene is TRBD1 (5 bases). CDR3 sequence (DNA): TGTGCCAGCAGCTCTTCGACAGACGGAGAGACCCAGTACTTC. The encoded protein is CASSSSTDGETQYF.